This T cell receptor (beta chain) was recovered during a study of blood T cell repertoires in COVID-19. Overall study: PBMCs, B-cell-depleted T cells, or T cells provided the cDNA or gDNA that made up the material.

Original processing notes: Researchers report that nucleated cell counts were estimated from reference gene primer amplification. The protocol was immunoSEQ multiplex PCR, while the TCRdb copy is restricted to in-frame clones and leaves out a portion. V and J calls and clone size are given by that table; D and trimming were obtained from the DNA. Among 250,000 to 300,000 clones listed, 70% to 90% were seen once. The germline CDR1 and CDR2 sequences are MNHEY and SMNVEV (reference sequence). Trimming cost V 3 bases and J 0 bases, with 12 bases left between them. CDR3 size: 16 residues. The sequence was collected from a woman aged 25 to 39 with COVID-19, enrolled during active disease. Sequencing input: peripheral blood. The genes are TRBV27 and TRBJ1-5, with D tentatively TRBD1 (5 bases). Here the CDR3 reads CASSFSVGDSNQPQHF. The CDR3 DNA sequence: TGTGCCAGCAGTTTCTCGGTAGGGGATAGCAATCAGCCCCAGCATTTT.